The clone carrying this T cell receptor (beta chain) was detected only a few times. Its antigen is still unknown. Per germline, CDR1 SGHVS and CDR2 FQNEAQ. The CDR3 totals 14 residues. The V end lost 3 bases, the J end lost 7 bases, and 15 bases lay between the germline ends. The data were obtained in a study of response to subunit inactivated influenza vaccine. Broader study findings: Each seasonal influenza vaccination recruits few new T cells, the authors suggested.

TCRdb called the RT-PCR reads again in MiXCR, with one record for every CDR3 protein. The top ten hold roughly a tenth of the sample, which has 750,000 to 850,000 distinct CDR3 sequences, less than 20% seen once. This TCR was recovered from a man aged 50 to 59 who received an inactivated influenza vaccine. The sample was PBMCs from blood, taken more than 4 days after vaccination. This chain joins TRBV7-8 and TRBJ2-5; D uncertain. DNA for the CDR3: TGTGCCAGCAGCTTTCACGTTACTATCGTGACCCAGTACTTC. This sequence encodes CASSFHVTIVTQYF.